This T cell receptor (beta chain) was sequenced in a study of blood T cell repertoires in COVID-19. Study as a whole: In each case, the material was cDNA or gDNA derived from T cells, B-cell-depleted T cells, or PBMCs.

Assignment of participants to cohorts was predicated upon participant-reported clinical history. In the study's own analysis: Amplifying reference gene primers gave estimates of nucleated cell counts. Measured with immunoSEQ multiplex PCR; TCRdb has only the in-frame clones, and not every one. For V, J and clone size, that table is used; D and trimming come from the DNA. The table lists about 220,000 clones, 80% to 90% of them singletons, with about 4% in the top ten. The CDR3 runs 12 residues. Germline CDR1 and CDR2: SGHAT and FQNNGV. The V end lost 5 bases, the J end lost 9 bases, and 11 bases lay between the germline ends.

Input material: PBMCs or T cells enriched from blood (not recorded which). The genes are TRBV11-2 and TRBJ2-1; weak D call: TRBD2 (5 bases). The receptor's source is a woman in her forties with acute COVID-19. In nucleotides, the CDR3 is TGTGCCAGCAGCCCAAGCGGTTCTGAGCAGTTCTTC. It specifies CASSPSGSEQFF.